These 8 T cell receptor beta chains originate from one sample sequenced in a study of shared clonotypes between healthy human individuals. Sequencing used immunoSEQ multiplex PCR; TCRdb keeps in-frame clones, though not all of them. The sample consists of 2 million to 2.5 million clones, around 95% of them appearing once. The sample consisted of naive CD4+ T cells sorted from blood. Subset here: CD45RA+ positively selected. The receptors were sampled from a man aged 18 to 29 in good health.

The gene calls are TRBV5-6 and TRBJ2-2, with D tentatively TRBD1 (6 bases). The germline V and J ends were trimmed by 3 bases and 7 bases, with 16 bases remaining between them. This CDR3 region has 15 residues. Germline values: CDR1 SGHDT, CDR2 YYEEEE. The CDR3 nucleotides are TGTGCCAGCAGCTGGGGGTACAGGGTAAACGGGGAGCTGTTTTTT. Translating it yields CASSWGYRVNGELFF.

The chain links TRBV10-3 to TRBJ1-5, with D tentatively TRBD1 (5 bases). V was trimmed by 0 bases and J by 6 bases, leaving 9 bases between them. The germline V gene encodes CDR1 ENHRY and CDR2 SYGVKD. This CDR3 region has 14 residues. The CDR3 reads CAISESGGRQPQHF. CDR3 nucleotide sequence: TGTGCCATCAGTGAGTCGGGGGGACGTCAGCCCCAGCATTTT.

The CDR3 coding sequence is TGTGCCAGCAGCTTATTTAGCCAGAGAGGTGAGCAGTACTTC. This codes for CASSLFSQRGEQYF. The rearrangement joins TRBV11-2 to TRBJ2-7, with unresolved D. V dropped 2 bases and J dropped 7 bases, with 15 bases sitting between them. CDR1 SGHAT and CDR2 FQNNGV come from the germline V gene. The CDR3 contains 14 residues.

This chain uses TRBV5-1 with TRBJ2-1; TRBD1 agrees at 8 bases. CDR3 size: 15 residues. Trimming removed 4 bases from V and 2 bases from J; junction bases left unmatched: 5. Germline CDR1 reads SGHRS; CDR2 reads YFSETQ. CDR3 in DNA: TGCGCCAGCAGCGCTAACAGGGGGACCTACAATGAGCAGTTCTTC. Translated, it gives CASSANRGTYNEQFF. Using reference TRBV5-1 and TRBJ2-1 for the parts outside the CDR3, the full variable domain is KAGVTQTPRYLIKTRGQQVTLSCSPISGHRSVSWYQQTPGQGLQFLFEYFSETQRNKGNFPGRFSGRQFSNSRSEMNVSTLELGDSALYLCASSANRGTYNEQFFGPGTRLTVL.

The chain carries TRBV11-3 and TRBJ1-3; 8 nucleotides align to TRBD1. The CDR3 has 15 residues. Trimming cost V 2 bases and J 0 bases; bases outside gene matches: 0. Germline V gene lookup returns CDR1 SGHNT and CDR2 YENEEA. The CDR3 protein is CASSLQGASGNTIYF. The CDR3 DNA reads TGTGCCAGCAGCTTACAGGGGGCCTCTGGAAACACCATATATTTT.

Notes on this clone: Additional DNA sequences in this sample encode the identical CDR3. The V and J genes are TRBV11-3 and TRBJ2-3; D possibly corresponds to TRBD2 (5 bases). The germline V gene has CDR1 SGHNT and CDR2 YENEEA. Trimming took 5 bases from V and 5 from J, leaving 8 bases between them. The CDR3 contains 12 residues. The CDR3 DNA follows: TGTGCCAGCAGCCTCCGGGAAGATACGCAGTATTTT. Translating gives CASSLREDTQYF.

The J gene is TRBJ2-7, the V gene TRBV7-6, with TRBD1 matching over 9 bases. The CDR3 is 14 amino acids. The V gene end was trimmed by 5 bases and the J gene end by 4 bases; junction bases not matched to a gene: 6. Germline V lookup: CDR1 SGHVS, CDR2 FNYEAQ. The CDR3 loop is CASSTVDRGYEQYF. CDR3 coding DNA: TGTGCCAGCAGCACCGTAGACAGGGGGTACGAGCAGTACTTC. Complete variable domain (other parts from reference TRBV7-6 and TRBJ2-7): GAGVSQSPRYKVTKRGQDVALRCDPISGHVSLYWYRQALGQGPEFLTYFNYEAQQDKSGLPNDRFSAERPEGSISTLTIQRTEQRDSAMYRCASSTVDRGYEQYFGPGTRLTVT.

V is TRBV18 and J is TRBJ2-2, with 12 bases that match TRBD1. V was pared by 3 bases and J by 7 bases, with 3 bases of the junction left unmatched. The CDR3 is made up of 15 amino acids. Germline values: CDR1 KGHSH, CDR2 LQKENI. The CDR3 loop is CASSPGQGANGELFF. CDR3 in DNA: TGTGCCAGCTCACCGGGACAGGGGGCCAACGGGGAGCTGTTTTTT.